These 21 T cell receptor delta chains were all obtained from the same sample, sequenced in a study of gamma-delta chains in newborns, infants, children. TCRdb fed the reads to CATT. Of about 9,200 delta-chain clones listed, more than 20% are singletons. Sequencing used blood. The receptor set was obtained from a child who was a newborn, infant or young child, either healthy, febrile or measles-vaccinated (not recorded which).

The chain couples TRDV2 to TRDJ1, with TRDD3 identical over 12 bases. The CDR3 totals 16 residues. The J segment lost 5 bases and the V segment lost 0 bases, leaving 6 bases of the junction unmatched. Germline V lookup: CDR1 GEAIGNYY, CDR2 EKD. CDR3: CACDTLLGDTRDKLIF. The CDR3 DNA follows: TGTGCCTGTGACACCCTTCTGGGGGATACGCGAGATAAACTCATCTTT.

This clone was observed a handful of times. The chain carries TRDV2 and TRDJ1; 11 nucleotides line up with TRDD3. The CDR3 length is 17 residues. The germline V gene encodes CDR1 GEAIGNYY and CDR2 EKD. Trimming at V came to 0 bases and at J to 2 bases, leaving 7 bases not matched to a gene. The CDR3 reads CACDTLLGDKETDKLIF. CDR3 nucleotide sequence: TGTGCCTGTGACACCTTACTGGGGGATAAAGAAACCGATAAACTCATCTTT.

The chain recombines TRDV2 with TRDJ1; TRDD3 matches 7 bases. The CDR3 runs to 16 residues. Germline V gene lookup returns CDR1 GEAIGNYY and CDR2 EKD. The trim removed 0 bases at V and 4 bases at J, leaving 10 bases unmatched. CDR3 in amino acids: CACDTLGPGGGDKLIF. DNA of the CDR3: TGTGCCTGTGACACCCTGGGGCCTGGGGGTGGCGATAAACTCATCTTT.

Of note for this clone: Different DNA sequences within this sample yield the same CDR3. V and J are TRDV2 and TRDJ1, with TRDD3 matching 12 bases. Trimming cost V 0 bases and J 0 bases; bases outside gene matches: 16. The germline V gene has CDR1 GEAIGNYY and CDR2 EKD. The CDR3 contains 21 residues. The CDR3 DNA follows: TGTGCCTGTGACACCCGAACTGGGGGATACATCCACTCTTTGTACACCGATAAACTCATCTTT. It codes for CACDTRTGGYIHSLYTDKLIF.

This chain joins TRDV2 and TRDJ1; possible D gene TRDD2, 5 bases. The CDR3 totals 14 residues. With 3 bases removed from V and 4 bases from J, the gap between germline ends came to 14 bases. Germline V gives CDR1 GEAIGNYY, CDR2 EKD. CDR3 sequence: CACDSLLLRDKLIF. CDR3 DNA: TGTGCCTGTGACTCCCTTCTTTTGCGCGATAAACTCATCTTT.

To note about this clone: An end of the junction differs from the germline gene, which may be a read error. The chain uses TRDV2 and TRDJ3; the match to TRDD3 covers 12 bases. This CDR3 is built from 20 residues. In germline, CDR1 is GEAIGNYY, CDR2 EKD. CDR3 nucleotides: TGTGCCTGTGACACGGCCTCTGGGGGATACGAGTCCTGGGACGCCCGACAGATGTTTTTC. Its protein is CACDTASGGYESWDARQMFF.

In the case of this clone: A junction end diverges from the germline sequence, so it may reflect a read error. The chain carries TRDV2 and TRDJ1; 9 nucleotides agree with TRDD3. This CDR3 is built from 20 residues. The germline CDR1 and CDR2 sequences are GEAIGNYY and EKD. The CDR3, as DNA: TGTGCCTGTGACACCGTTCGCACTGGGGGAGGATCGTCGTACACCGATAAAATCATCTTT. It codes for CACDTVRTGGGSSYTDKIIF.

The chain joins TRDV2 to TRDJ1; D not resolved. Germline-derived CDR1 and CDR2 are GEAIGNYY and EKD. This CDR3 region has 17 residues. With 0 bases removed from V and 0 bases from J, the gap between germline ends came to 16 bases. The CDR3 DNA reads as TGTGCCTGTGACACCGTCGCAAGGACGGGCAACACCGATAAACTCATCTTT. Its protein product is CACDTVARTGNTDKLIF.

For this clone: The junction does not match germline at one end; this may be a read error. The CDR3 coding sequence is TGTGCCTGTGACAGCTTGGGGGGGATCACCGATAAACTCACCTTT. It yields the protein CACDSLGGITDKLTF. The V call is TRDV2, the J call TRDJ1; 7 nucleotides align to TRDD3. Germline CDR1 reads GEAIGNYY; CDR2 reads EKD. The CDR3 covers 15 residues.

The CDR3 DNA is TGTGCCTGTGTCGGCCTTCCTTCGCGGTCCGGGGTCTCGGACACCGATAAACTCATCTTT. Protein sequence: CACVGLPSRSGVSDTDKLIF. The chain carries TRDV2 and TRDJ1; 7 bases match TRDD2. From germline, CDR1 is GEAIGNYY and CDR2 EKD. The CDR3 spans 20 residues. J gave up 0 bases and V 5 bases, and 23 bases lay outside the gene matches.

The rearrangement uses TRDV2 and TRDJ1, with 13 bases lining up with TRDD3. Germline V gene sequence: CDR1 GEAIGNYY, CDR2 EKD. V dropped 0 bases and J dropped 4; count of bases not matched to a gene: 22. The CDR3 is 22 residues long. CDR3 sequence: CACDTVTGGYEIYVHDGDKLIF. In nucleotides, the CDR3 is TGTGCCTGTGACACCGTTACTGGGGGATACGAAATCTACGTACATGACGGCGATAAACTCATCTTT.

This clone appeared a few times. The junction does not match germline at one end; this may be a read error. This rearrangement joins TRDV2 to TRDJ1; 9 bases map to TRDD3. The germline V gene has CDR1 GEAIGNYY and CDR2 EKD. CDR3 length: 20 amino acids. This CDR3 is CARDSLLGHRTGGKTDKLIF. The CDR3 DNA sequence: TGTGCCCGTGACTCGTTACTGGGGCATCGAACTGGGGGAAAAACCGATAAACTCATCTTT.

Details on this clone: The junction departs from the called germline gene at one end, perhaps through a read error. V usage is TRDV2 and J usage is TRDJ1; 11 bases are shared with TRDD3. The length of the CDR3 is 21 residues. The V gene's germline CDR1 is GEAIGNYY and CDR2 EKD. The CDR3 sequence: CACDTLLVLGDKERRTDKHIF. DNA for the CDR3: TGTGCCTGTGACACCCTCCTCGTACTGGGGGATAAGGAGAGACGCACCGATAAACACATCTTT.

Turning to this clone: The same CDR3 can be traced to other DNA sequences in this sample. The CDR3 region is CACDPTPPPYTDKLIF. CDR3 nucleotide sequence: TGTGCCTGCGACCCGACGCCCCCCCCGTACACCGATAAACTCATCTTT. The V and J genes are TRDV2 and TRDJ1, with D unresolved. Germline-derived CDR1 and CDR2 are GEAIGNYY and EKD. V was clipped by 7 bases and J by 0 bases, with 20 bases between them. The CDR3 extends over 16 amino acids.

This CDR3 reads CACDTRENTGGPYTDKLIF. CDR3 DNA sequence: TGTGCCTGTGACACCCGAGAGAATACTGGGGGACCGTACACCGATAAACTCATCTTT. The genes are TRDV2 and TRDJ1, with 9 bases fitting TRDD3. Trimming removed 0 bases from V and 0 bases from J; junction bases left unmatched: 13. In germline, CDR1 is GEAIGNYY, CDR2 EKD. This CDR3 region has 19 residues.

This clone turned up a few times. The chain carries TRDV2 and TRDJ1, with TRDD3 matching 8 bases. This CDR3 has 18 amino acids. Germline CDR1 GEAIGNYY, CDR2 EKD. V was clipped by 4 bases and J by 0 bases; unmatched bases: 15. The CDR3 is CACDLLRGIRVDTDKLIF. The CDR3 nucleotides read TGTGCCTGTGATCTTTTACGTGGGATACGCGTCGACACCGATAAACTCATCTTT.

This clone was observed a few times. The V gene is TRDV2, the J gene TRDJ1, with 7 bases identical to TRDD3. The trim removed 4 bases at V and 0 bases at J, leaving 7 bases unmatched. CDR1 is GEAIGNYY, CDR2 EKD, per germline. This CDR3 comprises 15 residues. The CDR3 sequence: CACDLWGSYTDKLIF. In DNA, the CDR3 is TGTGCCTGTGATCTCTGGGGGTCTTACACCGATAAACTCATCTTT.

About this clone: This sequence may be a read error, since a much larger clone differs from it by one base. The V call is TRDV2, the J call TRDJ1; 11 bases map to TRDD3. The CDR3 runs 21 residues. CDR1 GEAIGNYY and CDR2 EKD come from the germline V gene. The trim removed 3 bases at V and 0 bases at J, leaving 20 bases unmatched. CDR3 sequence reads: CACDALGDTTQHLLYTDKLIF. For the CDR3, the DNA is TGTGCCTGTGACGCCCTGGGGGATACAACTCAACACCTTCTCTACACCGATAAACTCATCTTT.

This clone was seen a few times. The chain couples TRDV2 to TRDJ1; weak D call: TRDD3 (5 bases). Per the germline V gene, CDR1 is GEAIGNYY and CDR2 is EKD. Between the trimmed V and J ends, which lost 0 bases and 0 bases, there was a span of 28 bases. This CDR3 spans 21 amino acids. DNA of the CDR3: TGTGCCTGTGACACCGTCCAGGGTTCCCCCGTCGTAGGGGGGTACACCGATAAACTCATCTTT. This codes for CACDTVQGSPVVGGYTDKLIF.

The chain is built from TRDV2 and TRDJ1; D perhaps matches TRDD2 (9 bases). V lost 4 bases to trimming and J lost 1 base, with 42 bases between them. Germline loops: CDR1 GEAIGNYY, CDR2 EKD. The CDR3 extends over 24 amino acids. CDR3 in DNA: TGTGCCTGTGAAGCATTGGCCTTCCTACGAGGTGCGGACTTGGGGGATGATATCACCGATAAACTCATCTTT. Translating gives CACEALAFLRGADLGDDITDKLIF.

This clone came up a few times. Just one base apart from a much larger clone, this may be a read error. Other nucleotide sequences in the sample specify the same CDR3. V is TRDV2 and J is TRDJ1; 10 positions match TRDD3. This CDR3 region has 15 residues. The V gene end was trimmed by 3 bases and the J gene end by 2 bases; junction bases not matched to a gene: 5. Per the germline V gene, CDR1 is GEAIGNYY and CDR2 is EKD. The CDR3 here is CACDYVLGDTDKLIF. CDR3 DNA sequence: TGTGCCTGTGACTACGTACTGGGGGATACCGATAAACTCATCTTT.